The rows below give T cell receptor beta chains drawn from one sample of a study of T cells after yellow fever vaccination. TCRdb called the 5' RACE reads again in MiXCR, with one record for every CDR3 protein. Found here are 500,000 to 700,000 distinct CDR3 sequences, 15% to 20% of them singletons; the top ten hold around an eighth. The sequencing used PBMCs, collected 15 days after the yellow fever booster vaccination. The receptors here all came from a man aged 30-40 years who received the YFV17D yellow fever vaccine. CDR3s include the opening cysteine and the closing phenylalanine or tryptophan. D genes are given only for firm matches. A clone size is listed for some rows: how often the clone was seen (once, few, many), or a class if it is expanded.

abundance	v_gene	j_gene	d_gene	CDR3nt	CDR3aa
few	TRBV19	TRBJ2-3	NA	TGTGCCAGTAGGGGGCGGAGCACAGATACGCAGTATTTT	CASRGRSTDTQYF
few	TRBV2	TRBJ2-5	NA	TGTGCCAGCAGTGTGGGGACCCAGTACTTC	CASSVGTQYF
NA	TRBV6-1	TRBJ1-2	NA	TGTGCCAGAATGGACGGGAACTATGGCTACACCTTC	CARMDGNYGYTF
few	TRBV27	TRBJ1-6	TRBD1	TGTGCCAGCACGGACAGGGAGAATTCACCCCTCCACTTT	CASTDRENSPLHF
few	TRBV20-1	TRBJ2-3	NA	TGCAGTGCTAGCCCCCCGAAGGGTTCGATAGATACGCAGTATTTT	CSASPPKGSIDTQYF
few	TRBV20-1	TRBJ2-5	TRBD2	TGCAGTCCGCTAGAGGGAGGGGCGAAGACCCAGTACTTC	CSPLEGGAKTQYF
many	TRBV20-1	TRBJ2-7	NA	TGCAGTGCTAGAACCAGGGACTACGAGCAGTACTTC	CSARTRDYEQYF
NA	TRBV12-3/TRBV12-4	TRBJ1-1	NA	TGTGCCAGCAGTTTTGTCAGGAACACTGAAACTTTCTTT	CASSFVRNTETFF
few	TRBV20-1	TRBJ2-7	NA	TGCAGTGCCAACAACGGCGGGAACGAGCAGTACTTC	CSANNGGNEQYF
NA	TRBV5-1	TRBJ2-5	NA	TGCGCCAGCAACAGAAACGGTAACCAAGAGACCCAGTACTTC	CASNRNGNQETQYF
NA	TRBV12-3/TRBV12-4	TRBJ2-1	NA	TGTGCCAGCACCACTGCCCCAACCAATGAGCAGTTCTTC	CASTTAPTNEQFF
NA	TRBV27	TRBJ2-7	TRBD1	TGTGCCAGCTCCAGGCAGGGGGCGGTCTACGAGCAGTACTTC	CASSRQGAVYEQYF
NA	TRBV7-8	TRBJ1-1	NA	TGTGCCAGCAGCTTTGGGAGGGAAGTGGGTGAAGCTTTCTTT	CASSFGREVGEAFF
few	TRBV27	TRBJ2-1	NA	TGTGCCAGCAGTCCTGCCGCTAAGAGCTCCTACAATGAGCAGTTCTTC	CASSPAAKSSYNEQFF
NA	TRBV19	TRBJ2-7	NA	TGTGCCAGTAGTTCCGCGGGCGCGGTGGAATCCTACGAGCAGTACTTC	CASSSAGAVESYEQYF
few	TRBV12-3/TRBV12-4	TRBJ2-1	TRBD2	TGTGCCAGCAGTTTTGGAGTTGGGGCGGGAGGGACCAGCTCCTACAATGAGCAGTTCTTC	CASSFGVGAGGTSSYNEQFF
NA	TRBV29-1	TRBJ1-5	NA	TGCAGCGTCAGGGACAACTTCAATCAGCCCCAGCATTTT	CSVRDNFNQPQHF
NA	TRBV20-1	TRBJ2-1	TRBD2	TGCAGTGCCGCGACTAGCGGGGGGCCGCAGGGGCAGTTCTTC	CSAATSGGPQGQFF
NA	TRBV6-1	TRBJ2-5	TRBD2	TGTGCCAGCAGCCCCAGCGGGAGTGTTGGGACCCAGTACTTC	CASSPSGSVGTQYF
once	TRBV10-3	TRBJ2-2	TRBD2	TGTGCCATCAACTCAGGACTAGCGGGAAACGGGGAGCTGTTTTTT	CAINSGLAGNGELFF
few	TRBV6-5	TRBJ2-1	NA	TGTGCCAGCAGTTACAGTACGGCGGGGGAGCAGTTCTTC	CASSYSTAGEQFF
NA	TRBV4-2	TRBJ2-5	NA	TGTGCCAGCAGCCTATCGGCCTCAGGGGAAGAGACCCAGTACTTC	CASSLSASGEETQYF
few	TRBV27	TRBJ2-2	NA	TGTGCCAGCAGTGGAGGCGTCACCGGGGAGCTGTTTTTT	CASSGGVTGELFF
NA	TRBV10-3	TRBJ2-2	TRBD1	TGTGCCATCAGTTGGGACAGGGGAGGCATCGGGGAGCTGTTTTTT	CAISWDRGGIGELFF
NA	TRBV20-1	TRBJ1-1	TRBD1	TGCAGTGCTCCCGGGGACAGAAACACTGAAGCTTTCTTT	CSAPGDRNTEAFF
NA	TRBV4-2	TRBJ2-2	NA	TGTGCCAGCAGCCCCCGGCTCCTCCGCCCCGGAAAAACCGGGGAGCTGTTTTTT	CASSPRLLRPGKTGELFF
NA	TRBV10-3	TRBJ2-7	NA	TGTGCCATCAGTGAGGAATCAGGGCTGTACGAGCAGTACTTC	CAISEESGLYEQYF
NA	TRBV19	TRBJ1-5	NA	TGTGCCAGTAATATGGTCGGCAATCAGCCCCAGCATTTT	CASNMVGNQPQHF
few	TRBV7-8	TRBJ2-5	TRBD2	TGTGCCAGCAGCTTAGTACAGACGGGGGGGACCCAGTACTTC	CASSLVQTGGTQYF
few	TRBV3-1	TRBJ2-7	NA	TGTGCCAGCAGCCAAAGGACTTCTAACTACGAGCAGTACTTC	CASSQRTSNYEQYF
NA	TRBV4-3	TRBJ2-1	TRBD2	TGCGCCAGCAGCCAAGTGCCTAGCGGGAGCAATGAGCAGTTCTTC	CASSQVPSGSNEQFF
NA	TRBV6-5	TRBJ2-1	NA	TGTGCCAGCAGTTATGCGTGGGGGGCGGGAAGTACTTACAATGAGCAGTTCTTC	CASSYAWGAGSTYNEQFF
NA	TRBV28	TRBJ2-5	TRBD1	TGTGCCAGCAGGAAACAGGGGGCGCGGAAGACCCAGTACTTC	CASRKQGARKTQYF
few	TRBV7-2	TRBJ2-1	TRBD2	TGTGCCAGCAGCTCACTAGCGGGCTATGAGCAGTTCTTC	CASSSLAGYEQFF
NA	TRBV27	TRBJ2-1	NA	TGTGCCAGCAGTTTGGCGGGATTTAACAATGAGCAGTTCTTC	CASSLAGFNNEQFF
few	TRBV11-2	TRBJ2-6	TRBD1	TGTGCCAGCAGCTATGTCGACAGGGGCAACTCTGGGGCCAACGTCCTGACTTTC	CASSYVDRGNSGANVLTF
NA	TRBV10-3	TRBJ1-1	NA	TGTGCCATCAGTGCCCAAGAAATGAACACTGAAGCTTTCTTT	CAISAQEMNTEAFF
few	TRBV10-3	TRBJ1-4	NA	TGTGCCATCAGTGAGGATTTTTCCAATGAAAAACTGTTTTTT	CAISEDFSNEKLFF
NA	TRBV6-1	TRBJ2-6	NA	TGTGCCAGCAGCCCTTGGGTGTCGGGGGCCAACGTCCTGACTTTC	CASSPWVSGANVLTF
NA	TRBV29-1	TRBJ2-3	NA	TGCAGCGTTTCGTTGACAGATACGCAGTATTTT	CSVSLTDTQYF
few	TRBV19	TRBJ2-5	TRBD1	TGTGCCAGTAGTACCCGGACAGGGGGTCAAGAGACCCAGTACTTC	CASSTRTGGQETQYF
NA	TRBV5-1	TRBJ1-6	TRBD1	TGCGCCAGCAGCTCCCGGGACAGCATCTTTAATTCACCCCTCCACTTT	CASSSRDSIFNSPLHF
NA	TRBV5-1	TRBJ2-3	TRBD2	TGCGCCAGCAGTAAAAGCGGGGCCCCAGATACGCAGTATTTT	CASSKSGAPDTQYF
NA	TRBV5-1	TRBJ2-7	TRBD1	TGCGCCAGCAGCTCACCGGGACAGACCTACGAGCAGTACTTC	CASSSPGQTYEQYF
few	TRBV7-2	TRBJ2-7	NA	TGTGCCAGCACCCCTCTTAGCTCCTACGAGCAGTACTTC	CASTPLSSYEQYF
NA	TRBV20-1	TRBJ2-7	NA	TGCAGTGCCCTGACGGGAGTTCTCGACGAGCAGTACTTC	CSALTGVLDEQYF
NA	TRBV5-1	TRBJ2-2	NA	TGCGCCAGCAGCCCCAGGACAATTTCCACCGGGGAGCTGTTTTTT	CASSPRTISTGELFF
NA	TRBV18	TRBJ2-7	TRBD1	TGTGCCAGCTCACCACCCGGCAGGGGGCTCTCCTACGAGCAGTACTTC	CASSPPGRGLSYEQYF
few	TRBV28	TRBJ2-7	TRBD1	TGTGCCAGCAGACGCGACAGGGGGAGATCCTACGAGCAGTACTTC	CASRRDRGRSYEQYF
few	TRBV19	TRBJ2-7	TRBD1	TGTGCCAGTAGGGACAGGTCGGACGAGCAGTACTTC	CASRDRSDEQYF
NA	TRBV20-1	TRBJ2-4	NA	TGCAGTGCTTCCAGTACCCACATTCAGTACTTC	CSASSTHIQYF
NA	TRBV3-1	TRBJ2-5	NA	TGTGCCAGCAGCCAACGGAAGAGACAAGAGACCCAGTACTTC	CASSQRKRQETQYF
NA	TRBV19	TRBJ2-1	NA	TGTGCCAGTAGTGACTTGGTCGAGCAGTTCTTC	CASSDLVEQFF
few	TRBV6-1	TRBJ2-1	TRBD2	TGTGCCAGCAGTAAGACTAGCGGGGGATACAATGAGCAGTTCTTC	CASSKTSGGYNEQFF
few	TRBV4-3	TRBJ2-3	NA	TGCGCCAGCAGCCAAGGGTTCCTCGGGCGACGCACAGATACGCAGTATTTT	CASSQGFLGRRTDTQYF